Reported below is one T cell receptor beta chain. The antigen remains unidentified. Unique molecular identifiers were built into the TCRbeta library. TCRdb recomputed calls from the PCR reads with MiXCR, one row per CDR3 protein. The table has about 100,000 distinct CDR3 sequences, 5.5% to 6.5% seen once. This CDR3 contains 16 residues. The V and J ends lost 3 bases and 1 base, in that order; junction bases with no gene match: 4. Germline V gene data show CDR1 as SGDLS and CDR2 as YYNGEE. The data were taken from a study of T-cell reconstitution after alpha-beta-depleted transplantation in children. General study results and limits: Several hundred graft clones that had expanded were reportedly the source of alpha-beta T cells about two months after transplant. The study traced high day-60 TCRbeta diversity in some patients to surviving recipient T cells and thymic progenitors. Most T-cell counts and diversity one year after the transplant came from T cells that were newly produced.

The chain carries TRBV9 and TRBJ2-2; TRBD2 matches at 9 bases. Sequenced material: PBMCs, mostly from graft donor cells, taken 360 days after TCRalphabeta/CD19-depleted stem cell transplant. The clonotype originates from a male patient between 2 and 15 years old who had a stem cell transplant for acute lymphoblastic leukemia, so the T cells may come from the graft donor. CDR3 region: CASSGSGSWNTGELFF. The CDR3 bases are TGTGCCAGCAGCGGTAGCGGGAGCTGGAACACCGGGGAGCTGTTTTTT.